This TCR beta chain was retrieved from a study of shared clonotypes between healthy human individuals. Assay used: immunoSEQ multiplex PCR; TCRdb lists only in-frame clones, some missing. The data show 1 million to 1.3 million clones, more than 75% seen once. Regarding this clone: Antigen unknown.

V lost 2 bases and J 3 bases, leaving 13 bases between the germline ends. Germline CDR1 and CDR2: MNHNY and SVGAGI (reference sequence). This CDR3 region has 15 residues. Study-level results: For naive CD4 cells, approximately 4.7% of clonotypes were shared across a few donors.

The sequence came from a young man in good health. Some clones in this sample may be carry-over from other donors' samples. The chain joins TRBV6-6 to TRBJ1-2, with D possibly matching TRBD1 (6 bases). Source material: memory CD4+ T cells from PBMCs. Subset meaning: CD45RA-negative fraction. The CDR3 sequence is CASSYPQGLDYGYTF. The CDR3 DNA follows: TGTGCCAGCAGTTACCCACAGGGTCTGGACTATGGCTACACCTTC.